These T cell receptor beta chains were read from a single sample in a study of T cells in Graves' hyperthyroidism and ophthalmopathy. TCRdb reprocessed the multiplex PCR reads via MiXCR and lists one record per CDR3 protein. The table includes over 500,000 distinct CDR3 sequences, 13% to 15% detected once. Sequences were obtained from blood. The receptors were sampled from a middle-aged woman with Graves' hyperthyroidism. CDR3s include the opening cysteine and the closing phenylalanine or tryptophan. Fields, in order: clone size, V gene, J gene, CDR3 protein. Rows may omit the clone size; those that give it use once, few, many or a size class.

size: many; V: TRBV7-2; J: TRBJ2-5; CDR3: CASSSRDRVDQYF
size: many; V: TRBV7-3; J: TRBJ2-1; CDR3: CASSLNGREQFF
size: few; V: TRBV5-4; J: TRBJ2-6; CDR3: CASSISGGSGANVLTF
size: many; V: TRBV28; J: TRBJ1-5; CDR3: CASSWGTGGVFLSSNQPQHF
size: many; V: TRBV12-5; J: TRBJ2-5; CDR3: CASGLAGAEETQYF
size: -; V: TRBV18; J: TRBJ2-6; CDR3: CASSQRSGFGSGANVLTF
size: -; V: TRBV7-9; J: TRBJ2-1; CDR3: CASSFPSAYNEQFF
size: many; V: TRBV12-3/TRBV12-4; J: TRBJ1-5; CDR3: CASSFNSNQPQHF
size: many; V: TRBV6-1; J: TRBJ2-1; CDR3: CASRALAGAPNEQFF
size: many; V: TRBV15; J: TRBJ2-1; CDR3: CATSTLQGYNEQFF
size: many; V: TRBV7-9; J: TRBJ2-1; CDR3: CASSLAGRAEQFF
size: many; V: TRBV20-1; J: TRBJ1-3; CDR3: CSARGGGGNTIYF
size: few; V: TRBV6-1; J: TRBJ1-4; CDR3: CASSAPDRGHEKLFF
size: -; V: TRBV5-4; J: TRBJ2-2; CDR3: CASKLAGGPTGELFF
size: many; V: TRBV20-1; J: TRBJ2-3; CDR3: CSARSFGGSTDTQYF
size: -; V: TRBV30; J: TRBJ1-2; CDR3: CAWSSDRGFSNYGYTF
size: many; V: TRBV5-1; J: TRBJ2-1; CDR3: CASSLASGFEQFF
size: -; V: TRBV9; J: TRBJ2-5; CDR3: CASSSRGGSHNLQETQYF
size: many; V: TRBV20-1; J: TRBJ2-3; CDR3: CSARDLYGGSTDTQYF
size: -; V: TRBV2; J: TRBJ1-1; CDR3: CASSVPRTVQGNTEAFF
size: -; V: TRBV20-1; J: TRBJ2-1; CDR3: CSAARTAYNEQFF
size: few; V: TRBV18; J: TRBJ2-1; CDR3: CASSPPGGSGSSYNEQFF